The rows below give T cell receptor beta chains drawn from one sample of a study of blood T cells in healthy people across ages. TCRdb independently ran MiXCR on the 5' RACE reads; one entry per CDR3 protein. The repertoire holds around 1,900,000 distinct CDR3 sequences, with about two fifths as singletons. Specimen: blood. The receptors were gathered from a human donor in good health. Both conserved end residues are part of each CDR3. D genes are given only for firm matches. Only part of the rows carry a size: once, few, many, or a class if the clone is expanded.

clone_size j_call v_call d_call cdr3_nt cdr3_aa
once TRBJ2-3 TRBV7-3 . TGTGCCAGCAGCGACCTGGGGGCAGTAACAGATACGCAGTATTTT CASSDLGAVTDTQYF
few TRBJ2-6 TRBV5-1 TRBD1 TGCGCCAGCAGCCGACAGGGGATCCCCTCTGGGGCCAACGTCCTGACTTTC CASSRQGIPSGANVLTF
. TRBJ2-5 TRBV10-3 . TGTGCCATCAGTGACCCAATGGGGTCGGACGAAGAGACCCAGTACTTC CAISDPMGSDEETQYF
many TRBJ2-1 TRBV6-1 TRBD2 TGTGCCAGCAGGGCTAGCGGGGGAGTCAATGAGCAGTTCTTC CASRASGGVNEQFF
few TRBJ2-7 TRBV10-3 . TGTGCCATCAGTGATCACTACGAGCAGTACTTC CAISDHYEQYF
. TRBJ2-2 TRBV12-3/TRBV12-4 . TGTGCCAGCAGGTTCGGGTTTAACACCGGGGAGCTGTTTTTT CASRFGFNTGELFF
. TRBJ2-3 TRBV29-1 TRBD1 TGCAGCGTTGGGGGGACAGGGGGCATCACAGATACGCAGTATTTT CSVGGTGGITDTQYF
once TRBJ2-3 TRBV3-1 TRBD1 TGTGCCAGCAGCCAAGACTGGCAGGGGGCAACAGATACGCAGTATTTT CASSQDWQGATDTQYF
few TRBJ2-3 TRBV24-1 TRBD2 TGTGCCACCAGTGATACGACGGGACTAGCGAATACAGATACGCAGTATTTT CATSDTTGLANTDTQYF
. TRBJ1-1 TRBV29-1 TRBD1 TGCAGCGTGACGGGACAGTTATTACCCGGAGCTTTCTTT CSVTGQLLPGAFF
. TRBJ2-7 TRBV6-2/TRBV6-3 . TGTGCCAGCAGTGACGACAGTGGGGGCCGTGAGCAGTACTTC CASSDDSGGREQYF
few TRBJ1-1 TRBV7-9 . TGTGCCAGCAGCTTACCCACGGACTGGGGAATTGAAGCTTTCTTT CASSLPTDWGIEAFF
few TRBJ2-3 TRBV4-1 TRBD1 TGCGCCAGCAGCCAGTATAACAGGGGTTCAGCAGATACGCAGTATTTT CASSQYNRGSADTQYF
many TRBJ2-5 TRBV7-2 . TGTGCCAGCAGCTTAGTATTTGGGGAGACCCAGTACTTC CASSLVFGETQYF
. TRBJ2-5 TRBV7-2 . TGTGCCAGCAGCTTAAGACAGGCAGGGACCCAGTACTTC CASSLRQAGTQYF
. TRBJ2-4 TRBV9 . TGTGCCAGCAGCGTCGACAGGACGGACATTCAGTACTTC CASSVDRTDIQYF
. TRBJ2-7 TRBV29-1 TRBD2 TGCAGCGTTGAAGAAGGGACTAGCCGGGGGGTCTACGAGCAGTACTTC CSVEEGTSRGVYEQYF
. TRBJ2-3 TRBV5-1 . TGCGCCAGCAGCTTGCAGGGTGTGGAGACAGATACGCAGTATTTT CASSLQGVETDTQYF
. TRBJ2-3 TRBV11-1 TRBD2 TGTGCCAGCAGCTTAGGTACCCAGCGGGGATTCACAGATACGCAGTATTTT CASSLGTQRGFTDTQYF
many TRBJ1-2 TRBV4-3 . TGCGCCAGCAGCCAAGGCGGGGTTGGCTACACCTTC CASSQGGVGYTF
. TRBJ2-1 TRBV7-3 . TGTGCCAGCACCTTAGGACTAACTAGCTCCTACAATGAGCAGTTCTTC CASTLGLTSSYNEQFF
. TRBJ1-1 TRBV6-1 TRBD1 TGTGCCAGCAGTGAACCCGACAGGGGGGAAGCTTTCTTT CASSEPDRGEAFF
few TRBJ1-5 TRBV2 . TGTGCCAGCAGTGTTCTAGGGAATCAGCCCCAGCATTTT CASSVLGNQPQHF
. TRBJ2-5 TRBV4-3 . TGCGCCAGCAGCCAAGAAAGGTTGGTGGAGACCCAGTACTTC CASSQERLVETQYF
. TRBJ2-1 TRBV29-1 . TGCAGCGTAACCCGGGGGAGCGAACAAGAGACCCAGTTCTTC CSVTRGSEQETQFF
few TRBJ1-2 TRBV10-3 . TGTGCCATCAGTGGCAGGGCAGGGGATGGCTACACCTTC CAISGRAGDGYTF
. TRBJ2-7 TRBV20-1 TRBD1 TGCAGTGCTGCCCAGACAGGGGCCTTCTACGGGCAGGACTTC CSAAQTGAFYGQDF
. TRBJ2-1 TRBV20-1 TRBD2 TGCAGTGCTAGCGATAGCGGGGGGTCCAACTACAATGAGCAGTTCTTC CSASDSGGSNYNEQFF
. TRBJ1-1 TRBV7-2 TRBD1 TGTGCCAGCAGCTTAGTACAGGGGAATGAAGCTTTCTTT CASSLVQGNEAFF
few TRBJ2-1 TRBV7-3 TRBD2 TGTGCCAGCAGCTTAGGGGAGGGCACCTACAATGAGCAGTTCTTC CASSLGEGTYNEQFF
. TRBJ2-1 TRBV7-2 TRBD2 TGTGCCAGCTTTCTCCTGAGCGGGGGGGCATACAATGAGCAGTTCTTC CASFLLSGGAYNEQFF
. TRBJ2-7 TRBV24-1 . TGTGCCACCAGTGATGGGTGGGAGCAGTACTTC CATSDGWEQYF
few TRBJ1-2 TRBV3-1 . TGTGCCAGCAGCCAAGCTCTCCCTATCTTGGGAGGCTACACCTTC CASSQALPILGGYTF
. TRBJ1-4 TRBV3-1 TRBD1 TGTGCCAGCAGCCGCGGGACAGGAACTAATGAAAAACTGTTTTTT CASSRGTGTNEKLFF
. TRBJ1-3 TRBV5-1 . TGCGCCAGCAGCTTGGTACCGGACAGTTCTGGAAACACCATATATTTT CASSLVPDSSGNTIYF
. TRBJ2-3 TRBV15 TRBD2 TGTGCCACCAGCAGACTTCTAGCGGGGTGGGGCACAGATACGCAGTATTTT CATSRLLAGWGTDTQYF
once TRBJ1-5 TRBV7-8 . TGTGCCAGCAGCTTAGCGCGGGGGGGCTACAATCAGCCCCAGCATTTT CASSLARGGYNQPQHF
many TRBJ2-7 TRBV29-1 TRBD1 TGCAGCGTCGGTCGGGGACAGGGCCCCTACGAGCAGTACTTC CSVGRGQGPYEQYF
many TRBJ2-5 TRBV12-3/TRBV12-4 . TGTGCCAGCAGTTTTCACCAAGAGACCCAGTACTTC CASSFHQETQYF
. TRBJ1-1 TRBV4-2 TRBD1 TGTGCCAGCAGCCAACAGAATTCCTACAGGGGTCATACCAAGGCTTTCTTT CASSQQNSYRGHTKAFF
. TRBJ1-3 TRBV10-3 . TGTGCCATCAGATCCGGACAGACCCCTGGAAACACCATATATTTT CAIRSGQTPGNTIYF
few TRBJ1-2 TRBV5-6 TRBD1 TGTGCCAGCAGCTCGACAGGGCGCTTGAGCTACACCTTC CASSSTGRLSYTF
. TRBJ2-5 TRBV20-1 TRBD2 TGCAGTGCGCAGCTCCCGACTAGCGGTTACGAGACCCAGTACTTC CSAQLPTSGYETQYF
few TRBJ2-1 TRBV5-1 . TGCGCCAGCAGCATATCCACGTCCTACAATGAGCAGTTCTTC CASSISTSYNEQFF
. TRBJ2-1 TRBV7-2 TRBD2 TGTGCCAGCAGCTTATTTGTACTAGCGGGGGGGCACAATGAGCAGTTCTTC CASSLFVLAGGHNEQFF
few TRBJ2-4 TRBV7-8 TRBD2 TGTGCCAGCAGCCAAACTAGCGGGGGATACATTCAGTACTTC CASSQTSGGYIQYF
few TRBJ2-1 TRBV18 . TGTGCCAGCTTGGAAGGAGGCAATGAGCAGTTCTTC CASLEGGNEQFF
. TRBJ2-1 TRBV29-1 . TGCAGCGTCGAAGCCCGTACTGAGCAGTTCTTC CSVEARTEQFF
. TRBJ2-3 TRBV10-3 . TGTGCCATCAGCCACGACAGGAGGGATACGCAGTATTTT CAISHDRRDTQYF